This T cell receptor (beta chain) stems from a study of T cells in Graves' hyperthyroidism and ophthalmopathy. Study findings and constraints: Most thyroid clonotypes with frequency above 0.001 were detected in blood.

Uncontrolled infection, other autoimmune disease, pregnancy or lactation led to exclusion. Diagnoses were established using clinical symptoms, serum thyroxine and TRAb, thyroid ultrasound and orbital computed tomography. Points on this clonotype: Its antigen remains unknown.

The CDR3 loop spans 16 amino acids. Germline V gene lookup returns CDR1 SGHAT and CDR2 FQNNGV. The V gene end was trimmed by 5 bases and the J gene end by 0 bases; junction bases not matched to a gene: 6. The CDR3 regions of TCR beta were amplified from RNA transcripts. First-round RT-PCR with HTBI primers amplified the TCR CDR3 region. TCRdb reanalysed the multiplex PCR reads using MiXCR and keeps one entry per CDR3 protein. This table has about 500,000 distinct CDR3 sequences, 40% to 50% appearing once. The rearrangement links TRBV11-2 to TRBJ2-7; TRBD1 aligns across 11 bases. The sequenced material came from peripheral blood or thyroid tissue (not recorded which). The receptor's source is an adult woman with Graves' disease, either hyperthyroidism or ophthalmopathy (not recorded which). This CDR3 is CASSMGTGGVSYEQYF. The DNA for the CDR3 is TGTGCCAGCAGCATGGGGACAGGGGGTGTCTCCTACGAGCAGTACTTC. Filled out from reference TRBV11-2 and TRBJ2-7, the complete variable domain reads EAGVAQSPRYKIIEKRQSVAFWCNPISGHATLYWYQQILGQGPKLLIQFQNNGVVDDSQLPKDRFSAERLKGVDSTLKIQPAKLEDSAVYLCASSMGTGGVSYEQYFGPGTRLTVT.